One T cell receptor beta chain is described in this entry. Its antigen remains unknown. One end of the junction fails to match germline, which may point to a read error. The CDR3 is made up of 14 amino acids. CDR1 and CDR2 (germline): WNHNN, SYGVQD (reference sequence). The sample belongs to a study of cytomegalovirus exposure and HLA in healthy donors. Study-level points and caveats: Earlier analysis found most TCR beta V segments productive about 87% or about 30% of the time.

The PCR was carried out with 60 Vbeta primers and 13 Jbeta primers. The method was immunoSEQ multiplex PCR; TCRdb's version includes in-frame clones alone and lacks a portion of them. Of 150,000 to 200,000 clones listed, about four fifths are singletons. The rearrangement links TRBV10-1 to TRBJ2-1; D not certain. The receptor comes from a man in his fifties in good health and CMV-seropositive. Sample: PBMCs. CDR3 residues: CASSVPGQYSEQFF. The DNA for the CDR3 is TGCGCCAGCAGTGTACCCGGCCAGTACAGTGAGCAGTTCTTC.